This T cell receptor beta chain was recorded in a study of CD8+ T cells in alopecia areata. Extraction of RNA preceded its reverse transcription into cDNA, which served as the sequencing template. Assay used: immunoSEQ multiplex PCR; TCRdb lists only in-frame clones, some missing. The sample includes over 25,000 clones, over 65% of them seen just once. Germline values: CDR1 SGHDN, CDR2 FVKESK. The V end was cut by 3 bases, the J end by 3 bases, with 3 bases between. The CDR3 runs 11 residues. The sequence was obtained from a human donor with alopecia areata. The chain recombines TRBV14 with TRBJ2-7; D is undetermined. What was sequenced was NKG2D-low CD8+ T cells sorted from blood. CDR3 in DNA: TGTGCCAGCAGCCACCTCTACGAGCAGTACTTC. This sequence encodes CASSHLYEQYF.